This T cell receptor (beta chain) came from a study of patients and donors after allogeneic stem cell transplantation. The table lists this clonotype with many counts. Trimming shortened V by 6 bases and J by 5 bases, and 13 bases separated the two germline ends. The CDR3 has 14 residues. CDR1 is SEHNR, CDR2 FQNEAQ, per germline (reference sequence). TCRdb re-analysed the RT-PCR reads in MiXCR, keeping a single row per CDR3 protein. The table includes 900,000 to 1,000,000 distinct CDR3 sequences, about a sixth detected once. Sequencing used blood, either unsorted or a sorted T cell fraction (not recorded which). The chain is built from TRBV7-9 and TRBJ1-4, with D possibly matching TRBD1 (6 bases). The sequence was collected from a human donor who was either an allogeneic HSCT recipient or a stem cell or donor lymphocyte infusion donor (not recorded which). It is not recorded whose cells these are; they may come from a transplant donor. The CDR3, as DNA: TGTGCCAGCAGTTCGGACAGAAGAAATGAAAAACTGTTTTTT. Amino acid sequence: CASSSDRRNEKLFF.